The 11 T cell receptor beta chains listed next were all sequenced from one sample in a study of blood T cell repertoires in COVID-19. This table comes from immunoSEQ multiplex PCR, and its TCRdb copy is limited to in-frame clones, with some not included. The sample has approximately 270,000 clones, around 93% seen once. The sample taken for sequencing was PBMCs or T cells enriched from blood (not recorded which). The receptors come from a human donor in a cohort exposed to, infected with or recovered from COVID-19 (not recorded which). The donor label of this sample is uncertain.

The chain has TRBV5-4 and TRBJ2-7; D call uncertain. V lost 3 bases, J lost 4 bases, and 5 bases lay in between. CDR1 SGHNT and CDR2 YYREEE come from the germline V gene (reference sequence). The CDR3 covers 11 residues. The CDR3 region has the DNA TGTGCCAGCAGCTCAACTTACGAGCAGTACTTC. It encodes CASSSTYEQYF.

This chain joins TRBV30 and TRBJ1-2, with a weak D call TRBD1 (6 bases). The CDR3 sequence is 14 residues long. Trimming cost V 4 bases and J 6 bases, with 18 bases left between them. Germline V gene sequence: CDR1 GTSNPN, CDR2 SVGIG (reference sequence). The CDR3 loop is CAWNRDGRGDGYTF. DNA for the CDR3: TGTGCCTGGAACAGGGACGGGCGAGGGGATGGCTACACCTTC. Full variable domain (remainder filled in from reference TRBV30 and TRBJ1-2): SQTIHQWPATLVQPVGSPLSLECTVEGTSNPNLYWYRQAAGRGLQLLFYSVGIGQISSEVPQNLSASRPQDRQFILSSKKLLLSDSGFYLCAWNRDGRGDGYTFGSGTRLTVV.

This clone occurred once. This chain joins TRBV29-1 and TRBJ1-2; D unresolved. In germline, CDR1 is SQVTM, CDR2 ANQGSEA. The CDR3 runs to 10 residues. V gave up 2 bases and J gave up 8 bases, with 6 bases separating them. CDR3 sequence: CSVEPGGYTF. In nucleotides, the CDR3 is TGCAGCGTTGAACCAGGAGGCTACACCTTC.

The chain is built from TRBV18 and TRBJ2-7; D might be TRBD2 (5 bases). Germline V gene data show CDR1 as KGHSH and CDR2 as LQKENI. V was clipped by 0 bases and J by 7 bases, with 19 bases between them. The CDR3 loop spans 16 amino acids. The CDR3 DNA reads TGTGCCAGCTCACCACCCTCCGCGGGCCCACCGGGGGAGCAGTACTTC. This encodes CASSPPSAGPPGEQYF.

The V and J genes are TRBV7-9 and TRBJ1-3, with TRBD1 as a possible D gene (5 bases). The CDR3 is made up of 13 amino acids. V shed 1 base and J shed 4 bases, with 5 bases lying between them. Germline CDR1 and CDR2: SEHNR and FQNEAQ (reference sequence). For the CDR3, the DNA is TGTGCCAGCAGCTTAGAGGGGGGAAACACCATATATTTT. Encoded protein: CASSLEGGNTIYF. Full variable domain (outside the CDR3, taken from reference TRBV7-9 and TRBJ1-3): DTGVSQNPRHKITKRGQNVTFRCDPISEHNRLYWYRQTLGQGPEFLTYFQNEAQLEKSRLLSDRFSAERPKGSFSTLEIQRTEQGDSAMYLCASSLEGGNTIYFGEGSWLTVV.

V usage is TRBV21-1 and J usage is TRBJ2-7; TRBD2 is the table's D call, not checked against the DNA. TRBV21-1 is annotated as a pseudogene. This CDR3 is built from 15 residues. The CDR3 reads CASSPRRFHGYEQYF. In DNA form, the CDR3 reads TGTGCCAGCAGCCCACGGAGGTTTCACGGATACGAGCAGTACTTC.

Here the CDR3 reads CSVNQPGQYSYEQYF. The CDR3 DNA sequence: TGCAGCGTGAACCAGCCTGGACAGTACTCCTACGAGCAGTACTTC. This rearrangement joins TRBV29-1 to TRBJ2-7, with D perhaps TRBD1 (6 bases). Germline loops: CDR1 SQVTM, CDR2 ANQGSEA. This CDR3 region has 15 residues. Trimming took off 6 bases at V and 0 bases at J, with 18 bases between the two ends.

This chain links TRBV6-4 with TRBJ1-6, with TRBD1 matching over 7 bases. The CDR3 loop spans 19 amino acids. With V trimmed by 6 bases and J by 11 bases, 25 bases remained unmatched. Looked up from germline, CDR1 is MRHNA and CDR2 is SNTAGT. CDR3 DNA: TGTGCCAGCAGGGACCCCCCCCGGCAGGGGGTGGGGGTTGGCCCACCCCTCCACTTT. Protein product: CASRDPPRQGVGVGPPLHF.

V and J are TRBV5-6 and TRBJ1-1; possibly TRBD1 for D (6 bases). V lost 0 bases, J lost 1 base, and 16 bases lay in between. Germline CDR1 is SGHDT and CDR2 is YYEEEE. The CDR3 sequence is 17 residues long. DNA for the CDR3: TGTGCCAGCAGCTTGGAAGGACGTGGACAGCAGAACACTGAAGCTTTCTTT. This encodes CASSLEGRGQQNTEAFF.

This sequence joins TRBV9 and TRBJ2-7; D may be TRBD1 (5 bases). In germline, CDR1 is SGDLS, CDR2 YYNGEE. Trimming shortened V by 0 bases and J by 7 bases, and 14 bases separated the two germline ends. CDR3 length: 14 residues. CDR3 loop: CASSVEGGAEEQYF. The CDR3 DNA follows: TGTGCCAGCAGCGTAGAGGGTGGGGCAGAAGAGCAGTACTTC.

The chain couples TRBV27 to TRBJ2-7; the D gene is possibly TRBD2 (6 bases). Per the germline V gene, CDR1 is MNHEY and CDR2 is SMNVEV (reference sequence). The CDR3 is 13 amino acids. V lost 7 bases and J 3 bases, leaving 13 bases between the germline ends. CDR3 sequence (DNA): TGTGCCAGCACCCCGGGGGTAGGCTACGAGCAGTACTTC. It encodes CASTPGVGYEQYF.